This T cell receptor (beta chain) was identified during a study of shared clonotypes between healthy human individuals. Study background: The study used three CD4 naive, three CD4 memory, two CD8 naive and one CD8 memory plate per donor.

Selected positively for CCR7 and CD45RO-negative, naive CD8 cells excluded terminally differentiated effector memory CD45RA+ cells. The genomic DNA of each subset was split evenly across several immunoSEQ plates. Profiling relied on immunoSEQ multiplex PCR, and the TCRdb table lists in-frame clones only, not all of them. The sample includes about 590,000 clones, 95% to 96% of them seen just once. This CDR3 comprises 16 residues. Trimming took off 2 bases at V and 2 bases at J, with 14 bases between the two ends. Germline V gives CDR1 ENHRY, CDR2 SYGVKD. Sequencing was carried out using naive CD8+ T cells sorted from blood. The V gene is TRBV10-3, the J gene TRBJ2-3, with D perhaps matching TRBD2 (6 bases). This clonotype originated in a woman aged 25 to 45 in good health. This chain's CDR3 is CAISEGGDHLTDTQYF. The CDR3 region has the DNA TGTGCCATCAGTGAGGGAGGGGACCACCTCACAGATACGCAGTATTTT.